These 6 T cell receptor beta chains share one sample of origin, sequenced in a study of blood T cell repertoires in COVID-19. The assay was immunoSEQ multiplex PCR, and TCRdb's table has in-frame clones only and misses some. The sample holds 300,000 to 400,000 clones, more than 75% seen once. Sequenced sample: PBMCs or T cells enriched from blood (not recorded which). The receptors here all came from a woman aged 30 to 39 who had recovered from COVID-19.

The chain's CDR3 is CASSLSDRENYGYTF. For the CDR3, the DNA is TGTGCCAGCAGTTTATCGGACAGGGAAAACTATGGCTACACCTTC. This chain joins TRBV27 and TRBJ1-2; TRBD1 agrees at 8 bases. This CDR3 has 15 residues. Germline V gene sequence: CDR1 MNHEY, CDR2 SMNVEV (reference sequence). V shed 0 bases, J shed 2 bases, and the junction held 2 bases outside the gene matches.

J is TRBJ1-2 and V is TRBV24-1, with 12 bases fitting TRBD1. There are 13 residues in the CDR3. CDR1 and CDR2 (germline): KGHDR, SFDVKD. The J segment lost 8 bases and the V segment lost 9 bases, leaving 6 bases of the junction unmatched. CDR3 sequence reads: CATEGQGAGGYTF. CDR3 DNA: TGTGCCACCGAGGGACAGGGGGCAGGGGGCTACACCTTC.

The chain employs TRBV28 and TRBJ1-1; D unclear. Germline V CDR1 and CDR2: MDHEN, SYDVKM. V was cut by 5 bases and J by 1 base, with 11 bases left in between. The CDR3 sequence is 14 residues long. CDR3 sequence reads: CASSPPGSNTEAFF. The CDR3, as DNA: TGTGCCAGCAGTCCCCCGGGGTCGAACACTGAAGCTTTCTTT.

As DNA, the CDR3 is TGTGCCAGCAGTGAAGCAAGGACAGCTAACTATGGCTACACCTTC. Translation: CASSEARTANYGYTF. V and J are TRBV6-1 and TRBJ1-2; weak D call: TRBD1 (6 bases). CDR3 length: 15 residues. Deletions cut 0 bases from V and 0 bases from J, with 8 bases between. CDR1 and CDR2 from the germline V gene are MNHNS and SASEGT.

The chain couples TRBV28 to TRBJ2-3; maybe TRBD2 (5 bases). Germline CDR1 MDHEN, CDR2 SYDVKM. Between the trimmed V and J ends, which lost 5 bases and 9 bases, there was a span of 9 bases. The CDR3 loop spans 11 amino acids. In DNA, the CDR3 is TGTGCCAGCAGTGATAGGGAGACGCAGTATTTT. Protein sequence: CASSDRETQYF.

The rearrangement links TRBV5-4 to TRBJ1-2, with D hard to call. This CDR3 comprises 14 residues. The germline CDR1 and CDR2 sequences are SGHNT and YYREEE (reference sequence). The ends were cut back, 0 bases at V and 2 bases at J, with 8 bases in the middle. This chain's CDR3 is CASSLATANYGYTF. The CDR3 DNA is TGTGCCAGCAGCTTGGCGACTGCAAACTATGGCTACACCTTC.